This T cell receptor (beta chain) was sequenced during a study of identical twins. Study conclusions and caveats: Insertions were reduced in abundant cord blood beta clonotypes but not in memory repertoires. Shared out-of-frame alpha sequences (those common to twins) showed excess low generation probability.

The authors used template switching to add a universal primer site and gave cDNA unique molecular identifiers. TCRdb independently ran MiXCR on the 5' RACE reads; one entry per CDR3 protein. The sample yields 550,000 to 700,000 distinct CDR3 sequences, approximately 21% seen once. The CDR3 is 16 residues long. Germline V gives CDR1 SEHNR, CDR2 FQNEAQ (reference sequence). Trimming removed 2 bases from V and 6 bases from J, with 19 bases in between. This clonotype has more than one count but fewer than ten. Its specificity is not known. Separately, the same data were catalogued under a study of T cells expressing NK-cell markers. From that second work: In a group of about 6 donors, dominant NKG2C+ clonotypes represented roughly 1.0-7.0% of CD8+ T cells.

This sequence was found in a woman under 30 in good health. The chain has TRBV7-9 and TRBJ1-2; tentatively, D is TRBD1 (5 bases). Source material: PBMCs. CDR3 in amino acids: CASSLSGSVPEDGYTF. The CDR3 DNA reads as TGTGCCAGCAGCTTATCAGGGTCGGTTCCAGAGGATGGCTACACCTTC.